This TCR beta chain is from a study of beta chain features in type 1 diabetes. Study-level results: Shortening that was moderate but significant affected the TCRB CDR3s of Type 1 diabetes patients in all four CD4+ subsets.

The sequenced template was cDNA made from the entire isolated RNA. Sequenced by immunoSEQ multiplex PCR; TCRdb stores in-frame clones only, minus some. Here the sample spans 200,000 to 250,000 clones, over 7.5% being singletons. The length of the CDR3 is 13 residues. The germline CDR1 and CDR2 sequences are MNHNY and SVGAGI (reference sequence). V gave up 2 bases and J gave up 8 bases, with 12 bases separating them. With regard to this clone: Its target is not known.

What was sequenced was naive CD4+ T cells from blood. The genes are TRBV6-6 and TRBJ1-2; D possibly corresponds to TRBD1 (5 bases). This TCR derives from a woman younger than 35 in good health. CDR3 amino acids: CASSYTVGGGYTF. The CDR3 region has the DNA TGTGCCAGCAGTTACACCGTGGGGGGAGGCTACACCTTC.